Detailed here is one T cell receptor beta chain. The table came from immunoSEQ multiplex PCR; TCRdb's copy has only in-frame clones and leaves some out. The table lists 75,000 to 95,000 clones, 90% of them singletons, with more than 3.5% in the top ten. The data were obtained in a study of control samples from healthy donors and cancer patients. The CDR3 is 15 residues long. After removal of 6 bases from V and 1 base from J, the junction contained 8 bases not matched to a gene. Germline CDR1 MDHEN, CDR2 SYDVKM. This rearrangement joins TRBV28 to TRBJ2-7; 8 bases map to TRBD2. The TCR was taken from a woman younger than 35 in good health. Source material: blood. The CDR3 is CASSPRLAPSYEQYF. In DNA, the CDR3 is TGTGCCAGCAGCCCCAGACTAGCGCCTTCCTACGAGCAGTACTTC.